This entry lists 2 T cell receptor beta chains sequenced from one sample in a study of blood T cell repertoires in COVID-19. Sequencing used immunoSEQ multiplex PCR; TCRdb keeps in-frame clones, though not all of them. The sample has approximately 170,000 clones, about 81% seen once. Specimen: PBMCs or T cells enriched from blood (not recorded which). The receptors come from a woman in her thirties who had recovered from COVID-19.

J is TRBJ1-3 and V is TRBV6-5, with 7 bases fitting TRBD1. The CDR3 spans 14 residues. CDR1 and CDR2 (germline): MNHEY, SVGAGI. J lost 7 bases, V lost 7 bases, and 10 bases had no gene match. The CDR3 nucleotides read TGTGCCAGCACTCCGACAGGGATTAGGAACACCATATATTTT. Its protein product is CASTPTGIRNTIYF.

The chain recombines TRBV5-1 with TRBJ2-1; the D gene is possibly TRBD2 (6 bases). Germline V gives CDR1 SGHRS, CDR2 YFSETQ. Trimming pared 2 bases from V and 0 bases from J, leaving 18 bases between. The CDR3 totals 18 residues. The CDR3 region has the DNA TGCGCCAGCAGCTTCCTGGGCGGGGTAGCGAGCTCCTACAATGAGCAGTTCTTC. It yields the protein CASSFLGGVASSYNEQFF.